This T cell receptor (beta chain) was sequenced in a study of tumor and adjacent non-tumor tissue in lung cancer. Study-wide background: There were roughly 11 adenocarcinoma, 2 squamous cell carcinoma and 1 small cell lung cancer cases.

To note about this clonotype: One end of the junction does not line up with germline, which may come from a read error.

Three rounds of nested PCR, following a modified ARM-PCR protocol, produced the TCRbeta library. TCRdb redid the calling of the multiplex PCR reads with MiXCR, one entry per CDR3 protein. Seen here are 90,000 to 100,000 distinct CDR3 sequences, around three quarters observed once, and the top ten hold around 30%. CDR1 is SGHAT and CDR2 is FQNNGV in the germline V gene. The CDR3 spans 14 residues. RNA was extracted from bulk tissue without any cell sorting. The normal lung tissue was taken more than 3 cm from the tumor edge. The gene calls are TRBV11-2 and TRBJ2-1, with a possible D match to TRBD1 (5 bases). The clonotype comes from a man aged 55-75 years with small cell lung cancer. Sequencing was carried out using distant non-tumor lung tissue. In nucleotides, the CDR3 is TGTGCCAGCAGTTTAGTGGCAGGGTTGGTTGAACAGTTCTTC. Its protein product is CASSLVAGLVEQFF.